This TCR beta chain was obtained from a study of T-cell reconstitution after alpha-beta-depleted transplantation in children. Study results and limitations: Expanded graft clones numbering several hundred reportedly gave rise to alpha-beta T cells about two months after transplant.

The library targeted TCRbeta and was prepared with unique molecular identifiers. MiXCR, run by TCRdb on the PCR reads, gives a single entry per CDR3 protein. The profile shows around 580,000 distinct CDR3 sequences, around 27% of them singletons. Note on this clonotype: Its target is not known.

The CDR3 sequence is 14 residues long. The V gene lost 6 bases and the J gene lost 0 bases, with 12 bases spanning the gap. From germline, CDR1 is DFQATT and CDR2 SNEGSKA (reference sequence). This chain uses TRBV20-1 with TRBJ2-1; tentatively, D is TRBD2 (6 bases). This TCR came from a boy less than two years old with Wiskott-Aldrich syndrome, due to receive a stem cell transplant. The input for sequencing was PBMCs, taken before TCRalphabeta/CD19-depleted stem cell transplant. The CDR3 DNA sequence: TGCAGTGCGAGGGACTGGAGCTCCTACAATGAGCAGTTCTTC. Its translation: CSARDWSSYNEQFF.